The 14 T cell receptor beta chains below were found in one sample sequenced in a study of blood T cell repertoires in COVID-19. Assay used: immunoSEQ multiplex PCR; TCRdb lists only in-frame clones, some missing. The sample holds over 200,000 clones, around 89% seen once. Source material: peripheral blood. These TCRs come from a woman aged 40 to 49 with acute or convalescent COVID-19.

This chain links TRBV5-1 with TRBJ1-1, with TRBD1 matching over 10 bases. Losses at the gene ends were 5 bases for V and 4 bases for J; bases not matched to a gene: 8. From germline, CDR1 is SGHRS and CDR2 YFSETQ. This CDR3 is 15 amino acids long. The CDR3 DNA follows: TGCGCCAGCAGTTTTTACCGGGACAGGGGCACTGAAGCTTTCTTT. It encodes CASSFYRDRGTEAFF.

The chain has TRBV4-1 and TRBJ1-2; D is ambiguous. V gave up 0 bases and J gave up 3 bases, with 8 bases separating them. The CDR3 totals 14 residues. Germline loops: CDR1 MGHRA, CDR2 YSYEKL. The CDR3, as DNA: TGCGCCAGCAGCCAAGAGGGCTGGTACTATGGCTACACCTTC. Translation gives CASSQEGWYYGYTF.

The V gene is TRBV11-1, the J gene TRBJ2-5; the D gene is possibly TRBD2 (5 bases). Germline CDR1 and CDR2: SGHAT and FQDESV (reference sequence). This CDR3 contains 14 residues. Trimming removed 6 bases from V and 0 bases from J, with 11 bases in between. CDR3 region: CASSHGEYQETQYF. DNA for the CDR3: TGTGCCAGCAGTCATGGGGAGTACCAAGAGACCCAGTACTTC.

The chain links TRBV3-1 (or the pseudogene TRBV3-2) to TRBJ1-2, with D unclear. Germline CDR1 LGHDT, CDR2 YNNKEL (reference sequence). The CDR3 has 11 residues. Trimming shortened V by 2 bases and J by 7 bases, and 5 bases separated the two germline ends. CDR3 bases: TGTGCCAGCAGCCAACTAGGTGGCTACACCTTC. It specifies CASSQLGGYTF.

V is TRBV5-5 and J is TRBJ2-7; the match to TRBD2 covers 10 bases. The length of the CDR3 is 16 residues. Germline CDR1 reads SGHKS; CDR2 reads YYEKEE (reference sequence). Unmatched junction bases numbered 7, after V lost 2 bases and J lost 2 bases. CDR3 bases: TGTGCCAGCAGCTTCCATACTAGCGGGACTACCTACGAGCAGTACGTC. Encoded protein: CASSFHTSGTTYEQYV.

The chain links TRBV3-1 (or the pseudogene TRBV3-2) to TRBJ1-3, with 8 bases identical to TRBD1. Germline assignment: CDR1 LGHDT and CDR2 YNNKEL (reference sequence). Trimming removed 0 bases from V and 0 bases from J; junction bases left unmatched: 13. The CDR3 has 20 amino acids. The CDR3 loop reads CASSQDSPGGPEASGNTIYF. As DNA, the CDR3 is TGTGCCAGCAGCCAAGATAGTCCAGGGGGCCCCGAGGCCTCTGGAAACACCATATATTTT.

This rearrangement joins TRBV7-8 to TRBJ1-4, with 7 bases identical to TRBD1. The CDR3 has 15 residues. In germline, CDR1 is SGHVS, CDR2 FQNEAQ. V dropped 5 bases and J dropped 8; count of bases not matched to a gene: 11. The CDR3 is CASSPTGTVGEKLFF. CDR3 DNA: TGTGCCAGCAGCCCGACCGGGACAGTAGGGGAAAAACTGTTTTTT.

The CDR3 loop reads CASRSHDRNYGYTF. The CDR3 DNA reads TGCGCCAGCAGATCTCACGACAGGAACTATGGCTACACCTTC. This chain uses TRBV5-1 with TRBJ1-2, with a tentative D call TRBD1 (6 bases). The CDR3 has 14 amino acids. Germline V gives CDR1 SGHRS, CDR2 YFSETQ. Trimming shortened V by 5 bases and J by 2 bases, and 13 bases separated the two germline ends.

The chain has TRBV18 and TRBJ2-7; no clear D. With 1 base removed from V and 6 bases from J, the gap between germline ends came to 7 bases. This CDR3 region has 12 residues. Germline loops: CDR1 KGHSH, CDR2 LQKENI. CDR3 in DNA: TGTGCCAGCTCACCACGAGGTGGCGAGCAGTACGTC. Its translation is CASSPRGGEQYV.

The CDR3 sequence is CASTAGTGGTDTQYF. The DNA of the CDR3 is TGTGCCAGCACCGCCGGGACAGGGGGAACAGATACGCAGTATTTT. The chain employs TRBV7-9 and TRBJ2-3; 11 bases are shared with TRBD1. The CDR3 sequence is 15 residues long. Germline V lookup: CDR1 SEHNR, CDR2 FQNEAQ (reference sequence). V lost 7 bases and J lost 3; bases outside the gene matches: 6.

This clone occurred a few times. V gene TRBV5-1 combines with J gene TRBJ2-3; a possible D gene is TRBD2 (6 bases). Germline V gene data show CDR1 as SGHRS and CDR2 as YFSETQ. The CDR3 spans 14 residues. V lost 0 bases to trimming and J lost 1 base, with 6 bases between them. Here the CDR3 reads CASSLGGGTDTQYF. In DNA, the CDR3 is TGCGCCAGCAGCTTGGGCGGGGGCACAGATACGCAGTATTTT.

The chain joins TRBV6-6 to TRBJ1-1; no reliable D call. Germline V lookup: CDR1 MNHNY, CDR2 SVGAGI (reference sequence). V lost 5 bases and J lost 1, with 8 bases in between. The CDR3 runs to 13 residues. DNA for the CDR3: TGTGCCAGCAGTCCGTCGGGGAACACTGAAGCTTTCTTT. Protein: CASSPSGNTEAFF.

The V gene is TRBV5-1, the J gene TRBJ1-2; 12 bases match TRBD1. Losses at the gene ends were 5 bases for V and 6 bases for J; bases not matched to a gene: 2. Germline V gene lookup returns CDR1 SGHRS and CDR2 YFSETQ. The CDR3 length is 13 residues. DNA for the CDR3: TGCGCCAGCAGTTGGGACAGGGGGCATGGCTACACCTTC. Protein: CASSWDRGHGYTF.

The chain joins TRBV12-3 or TRBV12-4 to TRBJ1-5, with a possible D match to TRBD1 (6 bases). Trimming shortened V by 3 bases and J by 7 bases, and 7 bases separated the two germline ends. The CDR3 is 12 residues long. CDR3: CASSLRGQPQHF. The CDR3 coding sequence is TGTGCCAGCAGTTTGAGGGGGCAGCCCCAGCATTTT.